The clone carrying this T cell receptor beta chain has more than one count but fewer than ten. Its antigen is unidentified. Germline V CDR1 and CDR2: LGHDT, YNNKEL (reference sequence). V lost 1 base and J lost 6, with 7 bases in between. The CDR3 runs to 14 residues. The sample originates from a study of T cell responses to AZD1222 COVID-19 vaccine. Findings and caveats of the study: Repertoires were obtained solely post-peak T cell response.

Libraries were prepared by immunoSEQ multiplex PCR; TCRdb keeps only in-frame clonotypes and omits some of them. The sample yields around 88,000 clones, roughly nine tenths seen once. The J gene is TRBJ1-6, the V gene TRBV3-1 (or the pseudogene TRBV3-2); possible D gene TRBD1, 5 bases. This receptor was taken from an adult in good health. Specimen: peripheral blood, collected on day 0 of MenACWY control vaccination. Here the CDR3 DNA reads TGTGCCAGCAGCCAAGTGACAGCTAATTCACCCCTCCACTTT. It specifies CASSQVTANSPLHF.